This TCR beta chain was obtained from a study of beta chain features in type 1 diabetes. As for the study in general: No age, gender or cell yield differences were seen between patients and healthy donors. General study points: Reads derived from cDNA could over-represent cells showing high TCR expression. Among all four CD4+ subsets, Type 1 diabetes patients had TCRB CDR3s that were moderately but significantly shorter. In the patient group, naive, central memory and Treg TCRB repertoires seemed more alike than in the healthy donor group.

The authors sorted CD4+ naive, central memory, regulatory and stem cell-like memory cells via CD45RO/CCR7/CD25/CD127/CD95/CD27. This clone was observed a few times. Its antigen is as yet unknown. The sequenced template was cDNA made from the entire isolated RNA. Repertoires were generated with immunoSEQ multiplex PCR, while TCRdb's copy carries only in-frame clones and drops some. The repertoire includes 300,000 to 450,000 clones, over 8.5% of them detected once, and about 0.6% sits in the top ten. Germline loops: CDR1 MNHEY, CDR2 SVGAGI. V was cut by 3 bases and J by 1 base, with 9 bases left in between. CDR3 length equals 14 residues.

This chain uses TRBV6-5 with TRBJ1-1; D possibly corresponds to TRBD1 (5 bases). The sequence derives from a young man with type 1 diabetes. Sequenced sample: central memory CD4+ T cells from blood. The CDR3 DNA reads TGTGCCAGCAGTTATGACAGAGAGAACACTGAAGCTTTCTTT. This sequence encodes CASSYDRENTEAFF.